The next 10 T cell receptor beta chains were all read from a single sample in a study of T cells in Graves' hyperthyroidism and ophthalmopathy. Amplified regions were TCR beta CDR3 sequences from RNA transcripts. First-round RT-PCR of the TCR CDR3 relied on the HTBI primer set. TCRdb re-analysed the multiplex PCR reads in MiXCR, keeping a single row per CDR3 protein. The top ten hold approximately 49% of the sample, which has roughly 500,000 distinct CDR3 sequences, under 25% seen once. The sample comprised blood. The receptors derive from a woman between 65 and 79 years old with Graves' ophthalmopathy.

This clonotype turned up a few times. V and J are TRBV10-3 and TRBJ2-3, with D unclear. The length of the CDR3 is 14 residues. CDR1 is ENHRY and CDR2 is SYGVKD in the germline V gene. V was clipped by 0 bases and J by 0 bases, with 4 bases between them. The CDR3, as DNA: TGTGCCATCAGTGAGTCTTTGAGCACAGATACGCAGTATTTT. Translating gives CAISESLSTDTQYF.

Only a few counts were recorded for this clonotype. The rearrangement joins TRBV5-1 to TRBJ2-7; 10 positions agree with TRBD1. The CDR3 has 16 residues. Germline-derived CDR1 and CDR2 are SGHRS and YFSETQ. V lost 4 bases and J lost 2; bases outside the gene matches: 9. The CDR3 DNA reads as TGCGCCAGCAGCCCTTCGGCGACAGGGGGCCCCTACGAGCAGTACTTC. Protein product: CASSPSATGGPYEQYF.

This clonotype was seen only a few times. The genes are TRBV27 and TRBJ1-6; no firm D call. Trimming shortened V by 2 bases and J by 0 bases, and 8 bases separated the two germline ends. Germline loops: CDR1 MNHEY, CDR2 SMNVEV (reference sequence). The CDR3 sequence is 16 residues long. This chain's CDR3 is CASSLMGISYNSPLHF. CDR3 nucleotides: TGTGCCAGCAGTTTAATGGGAATCTCCTATAATTCACCCCTCCACTTT.

To note about this clonotype: This could be a read error, since a much larger clone is one nucleotide away. This sequence joins TRBV7-2 and TRBJ2-3; D is tentatively TRBD1 or TRBD2 (5 bases each). The germline V gene encodes CDR1 SGHTA and CDR2 FQGNSA. The CDR3 loop spans 13 amino acids. The CDR3: CAGSSQGADTQYF. In nucleotides, the CDR3 is TGTGCCGGCAGTTCTCAGGGAGCAGATACGCAGTATTTT. The full variable domain, with the rest looked up from reference TRBV7-2 and TRBJ2-3, is GAGVSQSPSNKVTEKGKDVELRCDPISGHTALYWYRQSLGQGLEFLIYFQGNSAPDKSGLPSDRFSAERTGGSVSTLTIQRTQQEDSAVYLCAGSSQGADTQYFGPGTRLTVL.

This clonotype appeared a few times. The chain links TRBV27 to TRBJ1-5, with D perhaps TRBD1 (5 bases). CDR3 size: 14 residues. Trimming left V 3 bases short and J 7 bases short, with 13 bases between. Germline assignment: CDR1 MNHEY and CDR2 SMNVEV (reference sequence). Here the CDR3 DNA reads TGTGCCAGCAGTTTTTCGGGGCGCGGACAGCCCCAGCATTTT. It codes for CASSFSGRGQPQHF.

This clonotype was picked up many times. This sequence joins TRBV19 and TRBJ2-1, with D hard to call. The CDR3 runs 14 residues. Trimming took off 6 bases at V and 7 bases at J, with 16 bases between the two ends. The V gene's germline CDR1 is LNHDA and CDR2 SQIVND (reference sequence). The CDR3 coding sequence is TGTGCCAGTAGCGTAGTAGGCTTGCGGAATGAGCAGTTCTTC. Translated, it gives CASSVVGLRNEQFF.

The count of this clonotype is one. The genes are TRBV19 and TRBJ1-1; TRBD1 agrees at 9 bases. CDR3 length equals 15 residues. Germline CDR1 and CDR2: LNHDA and SQIVND (reference sequence). After removal of 7 bases from V and 10 bases from J, the junction contained 16 bases not matched to a gene. This CDR3 reads CASTKTGGKSPSAFF. Here the CDR3 DNA reads TGTGCCAGTACCAAAACAGGGGGCAAAAGTCCGTCAGCTTTCTTT. Variable domain in full (rest from reference TRBV19 and TRBJ1-1): DGGITQSPKYLFRKEGQNVTLSCEQNLNHDAMYWYRQDPGQGLRLIYYSQIVNDFQKGDIAEGYSVSREKKESFPLTVTSAQKNPTAFYLCASTKTGGKSPSAFFGQGTRLTVV.

The chain is built from TRBV12-3 or TRBV12-4 and TRBJ1-5, with D tentatively TRBD1 (6 bases). Between the trimmed V and J ends, which lost 6 bases and 5 bases, there was a span of 11 bases. The CDR3 length is 13 residues. Here the CDR3 reads CASRDRKDQPQHF. The CDR3 bases are TGTGCCAGCAGGGACAGAAAAGATCAGCCCCAGCATTTT.

In its sample, this clonotype was seen a few times. This chain links TRBV9 with TRBJ2-7, with 12 positions matching TRBD2. V shed 0 bases and J 0 bases; nucleotides not matched to a gene: 10. CDR3 length: 19 residues. Germline V gene data show CDR1 as SGDLS and CDR2 as YYNGEE. Written as DNA, the CDR3 is TGTGCCAGCAGCGTAGGGTCTCCTAGCGGGAGGGCCCACTCCTACGAGCAGTACTTC. It translates to CASSVGSPSGRAHSYEQYF.

This clonotype has a count of ten or more. V gene TRBV2 combines with J gene TRBJ1-2; TRBD1 might be the D (6 bases). Trimming pared 5 bases from V and 4 bases from J, leaving 17 bases between. CDR1 is SNHLY, CDR2 FYNNEI, per germline. The CDR3 has 15 residues. The CDR3 protein is CASSTQGSAGYGYTF. As DNA, the CDR3 is TGTGCCAGCAGTACCCAGGGGTCTGCTGGCTATGGCTACACCTTC.